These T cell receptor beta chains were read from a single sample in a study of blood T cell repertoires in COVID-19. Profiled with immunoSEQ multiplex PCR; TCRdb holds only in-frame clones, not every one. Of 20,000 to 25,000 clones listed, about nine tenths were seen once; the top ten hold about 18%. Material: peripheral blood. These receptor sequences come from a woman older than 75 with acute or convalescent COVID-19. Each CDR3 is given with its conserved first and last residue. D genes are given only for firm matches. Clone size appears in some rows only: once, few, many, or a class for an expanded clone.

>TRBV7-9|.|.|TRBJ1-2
CASSLVRVAYGYTF
TGTGCCAGCAGCTTAGTCCGGGTTGCCTATGGCTACACCTTC
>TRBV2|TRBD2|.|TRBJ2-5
CASLTGLAGGQETQYF
TGTGCCAGCTTAACTGGACTAGCGGGGGGCCAAGAGACCCAGTACTTC
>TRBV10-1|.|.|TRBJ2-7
CASSESMGRGEQYF
TGCGCCAGCAGTGAGTCGATGGGGCGAGGCGAGCAGTACTTC
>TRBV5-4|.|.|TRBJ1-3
CASSLGASTIYF
TGTGCCAGCAGCTTGGGGGCAAGCACCATATATTTT
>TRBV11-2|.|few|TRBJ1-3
CASSRWSNTIYF
TGTGCCAGCAGCCGTTGGAGTAACACCATATATTTT
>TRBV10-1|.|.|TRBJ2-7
CASSAQQPGFYEQYF
TGCGCCAGCAGTGCCCAACAACCGGGGTTCTACGAGCAGTACTTC
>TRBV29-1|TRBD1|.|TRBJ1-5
CSVGDRGNQPQHF
TGCAGCGTTGGAGACAGGGGTAATCAGCCCCAGCATTTT
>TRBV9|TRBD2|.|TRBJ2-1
CASRGGAGGSNNEQFF
TGTGCCAGCAGGGGTGGGGCGGGAGGTTCAAACAATGAGCAGTTCTTC
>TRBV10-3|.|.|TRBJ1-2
CAISEGGGYGYTF
TGTGCCATCAGTGAGGGGGGGGGCTATGGCTACACCTTC
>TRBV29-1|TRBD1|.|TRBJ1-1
CSVWDRNTEAFF
TGCAGCGTTTGGGACAGGAACACTGAAGCTTTCTTT
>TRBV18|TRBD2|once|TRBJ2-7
CARYRGREMYEQYF
TGTGCCAGGTACCGTGGGCGGGAGATGTACGAGCAGTACTTC